The source of this T cell receptor (beta chain) is a study of cytomegalovirus exposure and HLA in healthy donors. V shed 0 bases and J shed 1 base, with 16 bases lying between them. Germline V gene data show CDR1 as SGHRS and CDR2 as YFSETQ. The CDR3 covers 17 residues. A multiplex PCR was run with 60 Vbeta primers and 13 Jbeta primers. Some clones are missing from TCRdb's copy, which holds only in-frame ones; the method was immunoSEQ multiplex PCR. Altogether about 170,000 clones are present, about 85% being singletons, with the ten largest covering about 2.5%. The material sequenced was PBMCs. The sequence came from a man younger than 40 in good health and CMV-seropositive. The genes are TRBV5-1 and TRBJ1-2; D is possibly TRBD1 (5 bases). The CDR3 nucleotides read TGCGCCAGCAGCTTGGAGGGCGGGGCTGACCTTAACTATGGCTACACCTTC. Translated, it gives CASSLEGGADLNYGYTF.